This T cell receptor (beta chain) was identified in a study of response to subunit inactivated influenza vaccine. Findings and caveats of the study: With each seasonal influenza vaccination, the authors suggested, few new T cells are recruited.

TCRdb itself ran the RT-PCR reads through MiXCR, one entry per CDR3 protein. This table has about 180,000 distinct CDR3 sequences, approximately 9.2% appearing once. In its sample, this clonotype was seen a few times. Antigen unknown. Sequences were derived from non-naive T cells sorted from PBMCs, sampled on the day of vaccination. This receptor was obtained from a man aged 50-60 years who received an inactivated influenza vaccine.

CDR3 sequence (DNA): TGTGCCAGCAGTTACTTAGAGGGCTACACCTTC. Translation: CASSYLEGYTF. The chain links TRBV6-6 to TRBJ1-2; D gene ambiguous. Deletions cut 1 base from V and 8 bases from J, with 5 bases between. Germline V lookup: CDR1 MNHNY, CDR2 SVGAGI (reference sequence). The CDR3 has 11 amino acids.